A single sample gave rise to the 3 T cell receptor beta chains below, sequenced in a study of blood T cell repertoires in COVID-19. This table comes from immunoSEQ multiplex PCR, and its TCRdb copy is limited to in-frame clones, with some not included. In the table there are 88,000 or so clones, around 81% of which are singletons. Sequenced sample: peripheral blood. The receptors originated from a human donor in a cohort sampled during active COVID-19.

This clone came up once. V and J are TRBV6-5 and TRBJ2-3; D is possibly TRBD2 (6 bases). The V gene's germline CDR1 is MNHEY and CDR2 SVGAGI. The germline V and J ends were trimmed by 4 bases and 7 bases, with 15 bases remaining between them. CDR3 length: 14 amino acids. CDR3 sequence reads: CASSSGTYYNTQYF. The CDR3 coding sequence is TGTGCCAGCAGTTCCGGGACTTATTACAATACGCAGTATTTT.

CDR3 DNA sequence: TGTGCCAGCAGCCTCCCCAAGGGGGTGAACACTGAAGCTTTCTTT. It codes for CASSLPKGVNTEAFF. The chain recombines TRBV28 with TRBJ1-1, with D possibly being TRBD1 (6 bases). The CDR3 contains 15 residues. Germline V gives CDR1 MDHEN, CDR2 SYDVKM. V lost 6 bases, J lost 0 bases, and 14 bases lay in between. The variable domain in full, completed from reference TRBV28 and TRBJ1-1, reads DVKVTQSSRYLVKRTGEKVFLECVQDMDHENMFWYRQDPGLGLRLIYFSYDVKMKEKGDIPEGYSVSREKKERFSLILESASTNQTSMYLCASSLPKGVNTEAFFGQGTRLTVV.

The J gene is TRBJ2-1, the V gene TRBV6-5, with D tentatively TRBD2 (6 bases). Trimming removed 5 bases from V and 7 bases from J, with 12 bases in between. The CDR3 has 13 amino acids. In germline, CDR1 is MNHEY, CDR2 SVGAGI. The CDR3 here is CASSLPGVNEQFF. The CDR3 DNA follows: TGTGCCAGCAGTCTTCCGGGAGTGAATGAGCAGTTCTTC.